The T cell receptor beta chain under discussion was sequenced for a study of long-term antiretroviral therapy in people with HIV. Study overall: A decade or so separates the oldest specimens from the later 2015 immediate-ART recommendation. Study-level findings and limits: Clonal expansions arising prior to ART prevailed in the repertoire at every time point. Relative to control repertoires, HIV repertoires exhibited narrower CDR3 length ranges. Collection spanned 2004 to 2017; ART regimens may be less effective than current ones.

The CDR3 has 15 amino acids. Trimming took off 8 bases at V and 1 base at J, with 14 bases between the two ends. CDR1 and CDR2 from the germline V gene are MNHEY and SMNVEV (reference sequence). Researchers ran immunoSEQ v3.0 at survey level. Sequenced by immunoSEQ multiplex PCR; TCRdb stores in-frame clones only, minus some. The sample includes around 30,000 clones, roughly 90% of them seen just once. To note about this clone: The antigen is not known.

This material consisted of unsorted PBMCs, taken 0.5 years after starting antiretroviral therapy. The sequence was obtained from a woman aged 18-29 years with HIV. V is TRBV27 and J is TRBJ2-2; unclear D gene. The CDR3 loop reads CASRLGWGNTGELFF. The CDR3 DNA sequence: TGTGCCAGCCGGTTGGGATGGGGGAACACCGGGGAGCTGTTTTTT.